These 28 T cell receptor beta chains were all obtained from the same sample, sequenced in a study of high-grade serous ovarian cancer treatment subgroups. The table came from immunoSEQ multiplex PCR; TCRdb's copy has only in-frame clones and leaves some out. The table has around 4,000 clones, more than 65% seen once. Tumor samples were obtained before definitive surgery or chemotherapy. The sequenced sample was tumor tissue. The origin of the receptors is a human donor with high-grade serous ovarian cancer.

The chain couples TRBV19 to TRBJ2-7, with 7 bases lining up with TRBD1. Germline trimming cut 5 bases from V and 3 bases from J; bases unmatched to any gene: 10. The germline V gene has CDR1 LNHDA and CDR2 SQIVND (reference sequence). CDR3 size: 15 residues. The CDR3 region is CASSFLPGQSYEQYF. The CDR3 DNA follows: TGTGCCAGTAGTTTCCTTCCGGGACAGAGCTACGAGCAGTACTTC.

The chain combines TRBV7-9 with TRBJ1-1, with no clear D. The germline V gene encodes CDR1 SEHNR and CDR2 FQNEAQ (reference sequence). This CDR3 region has 15 residues. V shed 5 bases and J shed 6 bases, with 19 bases lying between them. CDR3 protein: CASSQRVGPTAEAFF. As DNA, the CDR3 is TGTGCCAGCAGCCAAAGGGTCGGACCGACCGCTGAAGCTTTCTTT.

The chain is built from TRBV7-2 and TRBJ2-5; 8 bases agree with TRBD2. Unmatched junction bases numbered 5, after V lost 1 base and J lost 4 bases. The CDR3 totals 15 residues. CDR1 SGHTA and CDR2 FQGNSA come from the germline V gene. The CDR3 DNA reads TGTGCCAGCAGCTTAGGGTCGGGGGGGCCAGAGACCCAGTACTTC. It translates to CASSLGSGGPETQYF. Drawing the rest from reference TRBV7-2 and TRBJ2-5, the complete variable domain is GAGVSQSPSNKVTEKGKDVELRCDPISGHTALYWYRQSLGQGLEFLIYFQGNSAPDKSGLPSDRFSAERTGGSVSTLTIQRTQQEDSAVYLCASSLGSGGPETQYFGPGTRLLVL.

This clone is medium-sized in the sample. The rearrangement links TRBV19 to TRBJ1-5; D unclear. Trimming took 11 bases from V and 4 from J, leaving 15 bases between them. The CDR3 loop spans 13 amino acids. Germline CDR1 and CDR2: LNHDA and SQIVND (reference sequence). The CDR3 DNA sequence: TGTGCCTCCTCCCGGGCCCGAAATCAGCCCCAGCATTTT. It yields the protein CASSRARNQPQHF.

The table lists this clone with a few counts. This chain joins TRBV19 and TRBJ1-2; tentative D call: TRBD1 (6 bases). Germline V gene data show CDR1 as LNHDA and CDR2 as SQIVND (reference sequence). The CDR3 runs to 15 residues. The germline V and J ends were trimmed by 3 bases and 4 bases, with 15 bases remaining between them. This chain's CDR3 is CASSMGRGKTYGYTF. The DNA for the CDR3 is TGTGCCAGTAGTATGGGCAGGGGAAAGACCTATGGCTACACCTTC.

Written as DNA, the CDR3 is TGTGCCAGCAGTCTATCCCATCGGGAGCAGTTCTTC. This translates into CASSLSHREQFF. The chain uses TRBV25-1 and TRBJ2-1; D unresolved. Germline CDR1 MGHDK, CDR2 SYGVNS. The V gene lost 5 bases and the J gene lost 10 bases, with 12 bases spanning the gap. The CDR3 is 12 residues long. The variable domain in full, with the rest retrieved from reference TRBV25-1 and TRBJ2-1, is EADIYQTPRYLVIGTGKKITLECSQTMGHDKMYWYQQDPGMELHLIHYSYGVNSTEKGDLSSESTVSRIRTEHFPLTLESARPSHTSQYLCASSLSHREQFFGPGTRLTVL.

V usage is TRBV7-2 and J usage is TRBJ2-5; TRBD2 is a possible D gene (5 bases). The germline gives CDR1 SGHTA, CDR2 FQGNSA. V was clipped by 0 bases and J by 5 bases, with 13 bases between them. This CDR3 is 15 amino acids long. The CDR3 spells CASSLALTSRETQYF. DNA of the CDR3: TGTGCCAGCAGCTTAGCGCTTACTAGTAGGGAGACCCAGTACTTC.

V usage is TRBV2 and J usage is TRBJ2-7; 9 bases fit TRBD1. Unmatched junction bases numbered 1, after V lost 7 bases and J lost 0 bases. This CDR3 spans 13 amino acids. Germline lookup yields CDR1 SNHLY and CDR2 FYNNEI. The CDR3 sequence: CASNRGHSYEQYF. CDR3 nucleotide sequence: TGTGCCAGCAACAGGGGGCACTCCTACGAGCAGTACTTC. The variable domain in full, with the rest retrieved from reference TRBV2 and TRBJ2-7, is EPEVTQTPSHQVTQMGQEVILRCVPISNHLYFYWYRQILGQKVEFLVSFYNNEISEKSEIFDDQFSVERPDGSNFTLKIRSTKLEDSAMYFCASNRGHSYEQYFGPGTRLTVT.

The V call is TRBV7-2, the J call TRBJ1-2; D possibly corresponds to TRBD1 (6 bases). V was pared by 2 bases and J by 8 bases, with 12 bases between. Germline CDR1 and CDR2: SGHTA and FQGNSA. CDR3 size: 13 residues. The CDR3 protein is CASSLKGDKGYTF. The CDR3 coding sequence is TGTGCCAGCAGCTTAAAAGGGGACAAAGGCTACACCTTC. Together with reference TRBV7-2 and TRBJ1-2, the CDR3 gives the full variable domain: GAGVSQSPSNKVTEKGKDVELRCDPISGHTALYWYRQSLGQGLEFLIYFQGNSAPDKSGLPSDRFSAERTGGSVSTLTIQRTQQEDSAVYLCASSLKGDKGYTFGSGTRLTVV.

This chain connects TRBV6-5 to TRBJ1-5; weak D call: TRBD1 (5 bases). The germline gives CDR1 MNHEY, CDR2 SVGAGI. The CDR3 totals 14 residues. Trimming removed 2 bases at V and 2 bases at J, with 7 bases between. CDR3 loop: CASSYGAGNQPQHF. The CDR3 coding sequence is TGTGCCAGCAGTTACGGGGCAGGCAATCAGCCCCAGCATTTT.

The chain joins TRBV9 to TRBJ2-1; possibly TRBD1 for D (6 bases). CDR1 is SGDLS, CDR2 YYNGEE, per germline. Trimming left V 4 bases short and J 4 bases short, with 18 bases between. The CDR3 is 16 residues long. CDR3 bases: TGTGCCAGCAGCCCTACCAAGGGGGAAGGATACAATGAGCAGTTCTTC. The encoded protein is CASSPTKGEGYNEQFF.

CDR3 sequence: CASSFLPGGGRNTEAFF. As DNA, the CDR3 is TGTGCCAGCAGCTTCCTTCCAGGGGGCGGACGGAACACTGAAGCTTTCTTT. The J gene is TRBJ1-1, the V gene TRBV7-2; 8 bases fit TRBD1. In germline, CDR1 is SGHTA, CDR2 FQGNSA. The CDR3 sequence is 17 residues long. The trim removed 3 bases at V and 1 base at J, leaving 10 bases unmatched.

This rearrangement joins TRBV21-1 to TRBJ1-1. TRBV21-1 is reported as a pseudogene. The length of the CDR3 is 12 residues. This CDR3 reads CASGTVNTEAFF. The CDR3 DNA reads as TGTGCCAGCGGGACGGTGAACACTGAAGCTTTCTTT.

This chain uses TRBV5-5 with TRBJ2-5; unclear D gene. The J call may be faulty, since TRBJ2-7 better matches the DNA end. CDR1 and CDR2 (germline): SGHKS, YYEKEE (reference sequence). The CDR3 has 13 amino acids. CDR3 nucleotide sequence: TGTGCCAGCAGCTTGGATGATTCCTACGAGCAGTACTTC. Its translation: CASSLDDSYEQYF.

The chain links TRBV4-1 to TRBJ1-2; D is undetermined. CDR1 is MGHRA and CDR2 is YSYEKL in the germline V gene. This CDR3 spans 15 amino acids. The V and J ends lost 4 bases and 1 base respectively, with 13 bases between them. The CDR3 reads CASSPDQRFNYGYTF. The CDR3 DNA follows: TGCGCCAGCAGCCCGGACCAGCGTTTTAACTATGGCTACACCTTC.

The gene calls are TRBV5-4 and TRBJ2-7; the match to TRBD2 covers 8 bases. Germline V CDR1 and CDR2: SGHNT, YYREEE (reference sequence). The CDR3 covers 15 residues. Trimming took 4 bases from V and 4 from J; bases not matched to a gene: 10. The CDR3 bases are TGTGCCAGCAGCCCCCCCGGGACTAGGAATTACGAGCAGTACTTC. Translation gives CASSPPGTRNYEQYF.

The chain has TRBV5-1 and TRBJ2-2; either TRBD1 or TRBD2 may fit D (5 bases each). With 3 bases removed from V and 5 bases from J, the gap between germline ends came to 5 bases. Germline lookup yields CDR1 SGHRS and CDR2 YFSETQ. The CDR3 has 12 amino acids. The CDR3 sequence is CASSWGTGELFF. The CDR3 DNA sequence: TGCGCCAGCAGCTGGGGGACCGGGGAGCTGTTTTTT.

The chain joins TRBV5-1 to TRBJ2-1, with D hard to call. The V gene's germline CDR1 is SGHRS and CDR2 YFSETQ. V shed 5 bases and J shed 4 bases, with 7 bases lying between them. This CDR3 region has 12 residues. The CDR3 sequence: CASRGIYNEQFF. The CDR3 region has the DNA TGCGCCAGCAGAGGTATATACAATGAGCAGTTCTTC.

This chain uses TRBV10-3 with TRBJ2-7, with TRBD1 matching over 8 bases. CDR1 ENHRY and CDR2 SYGVKD come from the germline V gene. J lost 0 bases, V lost 3 bases, and 7 bases had no gene match. The CDR3 length is 16 residues. The DNA for the CDR3 is TGTGCCATCAGTGAAGTGGGGGACAGGAGCTCCTACGAGCAGTACTTC. Translating it yields CAISEVGDRSSYEQYF.

The chain uses TRBV20-1 and TRBJ2-1; perhaps TRBD2 as D (5 bases). V lost 5 bases to trimming and J lost 6 bases, with 8 bases between them. This CDR3 comprises 11 residues. The germline gives CDR1 DFQATT, CDR2 SNEGSKA (reference sequence). CDR3 residues: CSAGRGNEQFF. The DNA for the CDR3 is TGCAGTGCTGGACGGGGCAATGAGCAGTTCTTC.

This clone was recorded once. The gene calls are TRBV7-8 and TRBJ2-7; D possibly corresponds to TRBD2 (6 bases). This CDR3 contains 14 residues. Germline assignment: CDR1 SGHVS and CDR2 FQNEAQ. V was pared by 5 bases and J by 6 bases, with 17 bases between. The CDR3 region has the DNA TGTGCCAGCAGCCCCCCCGTTACGGGGGTCGAGCAGTACTTC. This codes for CASSPPVTGVEQYF.

V gene TRBV29-1 combines with J gene TRBJ2-7; D possibly corresponds to TRBD2 (7 bases). The length of the CDR3 is 13 residues. Germline lookup yields CDR1 SQVTM and CDR2 ANQGSEA. V was shortened by 0 bases and J by 6 bases, with 12 bases between the two germline ends. The CDR3 DNA reads TGCAGCGTTGAAGATGGGGGGGCCCGCGAGCAGTACTTC. Translating it yields CSVEDGGAREQYF.

V is TRBV11-2 and J is TRBJ2-5, with no clear D. With 0 bases removed from V and 13 bases from J, the gap between germline ends came to 24 bases. The germline gives CDR1 SGHAT, CDR2 FQNNGV. The CDR3 is made up of 16 amino acids. The CDR3 loop is CASSLDPTPGPAGGYF. For the CDR3, the DNA is TGTGCCAGCAGCTTAGATCCAACCCCCGGGCCCGCCGGTGGGTACTTC.

This clone came up a few times. The chain carries TRBV7-1 and TRBJ1-1; tentatively, D is TRBD1 (6 bases). TRBV7-1 is labeled an ORF, and its function is uncertain. Trimming pared 5 bases from V and 4 bases from J, leaving 11 bases between. This CDR3 is 13 amino acids long. The CDR3 DNA reads as TGTGCCAGCAGCCCCACAGGGTCCACTGAAGCTTTCTTT. This gives the protein CASSPTGSTEAFF.

V usage is TRBV6-6 and J usage is TRBJ1-2; D not certain. CDR3 length equals 11 residues. The ends were cut back, 7 bases at V and 5 bases at J, with 8 bases in the middle. Germline V CDR1 and CDR2: MNHNY, SVGAGI (reference sequence). Written as DNA, the CDR3 is TGTGCCAGCACCGACGTGTATGGCTACACCTTC. It yields the protein CASTDVYGYTF.

This rearrangement joins TRBV7-8 to TRBJ2-7; D is unclear. V lost 3 bases, J lost 2 bases, and 14 bases lay in between. The CDR3 covers 15 residues. Germline CDR1 reads SGHVS; CDR2 reads FQNEAQ. The CDR3 loop is CASSLFNSRAYEQYF. The CDR3 coding sequence is TGTGCCAGCAGCTTGTTTAACAGTCGAGCCTACGAGCAGTACTTC.

The chain has TRBV7-2 and TRBJ2-1; D tentatively reads TRBD1 or TRBD2 (6 bases each). CDR3 length: 12 residues. Germline lookup yields CDR1 SGHTA and CDR2 FQGNSA. The ends were cut back, 6 bases at V and 7 bases at J, with 10 bases in the middle. The CDR3 sequence is CASRGAGNEQFF. The DNA for the CDR3 is TGTGCCAGCAGGGGGGCGGGGAATGAGCAGTTCTTC.

The rearrangement links TRBV5-4 to TRBJ2-7; TRBD2 agrees at 9 bases. The CDR3 runs 15 residues. Trimming took 4 bases from V and 2 from J; bases not matched to a gene: 7. CDR1 is SGHNT, CDR2 YYREEE, per germline (reference sequence). The CDR3 DNA reads TGTGCCAGCAGCCCGGGGGGCGGGGGGGCCTACGAGCAGTACTTC. Protein sequence: CASSPGGGGAYEQYF.